This T cell receptor beta chain was recorded in a study of PD-1 blockade in classical Hodgkin lymphoma. Overall study findings and caveats: Patients with a complete response exhibited baseline diversity comparable to newly diagnosed patients. Newly diagnosed patients had baseline TCR diversity that was reportedly lower than that of healthy donors.

Regarding this clone: Its antigen is undetermined.

Trimming cost V 1 base and J 2 bases; bases outside gene matches: 3. Germline values: CDR1 SGHTA, CDR2 FQGNSA. The CDR3 is 15 residues long. The sample's time point: cycle 4 day 1 (C4D1), after 5 to 7 weeks of nivolumab. Each of the patients experienced relapse following autologous stem cell transplantation, and their brentuximab vedotin exposure differed. The study recorded best responses of complete response, partial response or progressive disease. Sequencing used immunoSEQ multiplex PCR; TCRdb keeps in-frame clones, though not all of them. Of about 13,000 clones in the sample, roughly 80% were seen once.

This chain connects TRBV7-2 to TRBJ2-3, with 7 bases aligning to TRBD2. This specimen consisted of peripheral blood mononuclear cells (PBMCs), obtained before the fourth cycle of nivolumab. This TCR was recovered from a human donor with classical Hodgkin lymphoma. The CDR3 protein is CASSLVSGFTDTQYF. DNA of the CDR3: TGTGCCAGCAGCTTAGTTAGCGGGTTCACAGATACGCAGTATTTT.